A single sample is the source of the 21 T cell receptor beta chains below, sequenced in a study of shared clonotypes between healthy human individuals (TCRdb year 2020). Receptor amplification or capture employed the immunoSEQ multiplex PCR assay. This is the immuneACCESS table as TCRdb keeps it, with only in-frame sequences that have V and J called. A part of the clones is gone; compared with another copy, unresolved V genes explain less than half, and the rest is unexplained. A total of fewer than 1 million clones appear in this sample, 95% to 97% of them only once. The ten largest clones take up about 0.22% of the sample. CD8 naive samples were CD45RO-negative cells positively selected for CCR7, giving a CD45RA+CCR7+ population that excluded TemRA cells. Sequenced input: naive CD8+ T cells sorted from blood. The cell subset or site label, read with the paper, signifies: CD45RA+CCR7+. Every receptor here comes from a young man in good health.

The CDR3 coding sequence is TGTGCCAGCAGCCCACTACAATCGGATGAGCAGTACTTC. Translation: CASSPLQSDEQYF. The rearrangement uses TRBV9 and TRBJ2-7, with no clear D. The CDR3 totals 13 residues. Trimming shortened V by 4 bases and J by 7 bases, and 15 bases separated the two germline ends. Germline lookup yields CDR1 SGDLS and CDR2 YYNGEE. Together with reference TRBV9 and TRBJ2-7, the CDR3 gives the full variable domain: DSGVTQTPKHLITATGQRVTLRCSPRSGDLSVYWYQQSLDQGLQFLIQYYNGEERAKGNILERFSAQQFPDLHSELNLSSLELGDSALYFCASSPLQSDEQYFGPGTRLTVT.

V is TRBV7-9 and J is TRBJ1-2; 7 nucleotides match TRBD1. Germline loops: CDR1 SEHNR, CDR2 FQNEAQ (reference sequence). This CDR3 comprises 16 residues. The trim removed 5 bases at V and 4 bases at J, leaving 13 bases unmatched. In DNA form, the CDR3 reads TGTGCCAGCAGCCCGGCGGGACAGTCCGACTTCTATGGCTACACCTTC. It yields the protein CASSPAGQSDFYGYTF.

The V gene is TRBV29-1, the J gene TRBJ2-3, with 8 bases fitting TRBD1. The germline CDR1 and CDR2 sequences are SQVTM and ANQGSEA. The CDR3 spans 14 residues. Losses at the gene ends were 1 base for V and 5 bases for J; bases not matched to a gene: 5. The CDR3 loop reads CSVEVTGVEDTQYF. The CDR3 DNA sequence: TGCAGCGTTGAAGTGACAGGGGTCGAAGATACGCAGTATTTT.

This chain links TRBV5-6 with TRBJ2-2; no clear D gene. This CDR3 contains 13 residues. Germline V gene data show CDR1 as SGHDT and CDR2 as YYEEEE. Trimming removed 2 bases from V and 6 bases from J, with 8 bases in between. The DNA for the CDR3 is TGTGCCAGCAGCTTTTGGCCGGCCGGGGAGCTGTTTTTT. The encoded protein is CASSFWPAGELFF.

Remarks on this clone: The same CDR3 also results from other DNA sequences found in this sample. CDR3 amino acids: CASSVGAGLSYEQYF. Here the CDR3 DNA reads TGTGCCAGCAGCGTAGGGGCAGGTTTGTCCTACGAGCAGTACTTC. This chain uses TRBV9 with TRBJ2-7, with D unclear. With 0 bases removed from V and 1 base from J, the gap between germline ends came to 11 bases. Germline V gene lookup returns CDR1 SGDLS and CDR2 YYNGEE. The CDR3 is 15 residues long.

The rearrangement links TRBV5-6 to TRBJ1-2; no reliable D call. V was shortened by 3 bases and J by 4 bases, with 13 bases between the two germline ends. This CDR3 region has 14 residues. The germline gives CDR1 SGHDT, CDR2 YYEEEE. CDR3 sequence reads: CASSWQSGIYGYTF. The DNA of the CDR3 is TGTGCCAGCAGCTGGCAATCGGGTATCTATGGCTACACCTTC.

V is TRBV2 and J is TRBJ2-7, with a weak D call TRBD1 (6 bases). This CDR3 region has 14 residues. The V end was cut by 1 base, the J end by 3 bases, with 10 bases between. Per the germline V gene, CDR1 is SNHLY and CDR2 is FYNNEI. The chain's CDR3 is CASSEEDRIYEQYF. CDR3 nucleotide sequence: TGTGCCAGCAGTGAAGAAGACAGGATCTACGAGCAGTACTTC.

V is TRBV27 and J is TRBJ2-7; possible D gene TRBD2, 6 bases. This CDR3 has 15 amino acids. Trimming left V 2 bases short and J 5 bases short, with 16 bases between. CDR1 and CDR2 (germline): MNHEY, SMNVEV (reference sequence). The CDR3 region is CASSLGTGLIDEQYF. The CDR3 DNA is TGTGCCAGCAGTTTAGGGACTGGACTGATCGACGAGCAGTACTTC.

The rearrangement joins TRBV5-1 to TRBJ2-1, with TRBD2 matching over 7 bases. The J segment lost 7 bases and the V segment lost 3 bases, leaving 13 bases of the junction unmatched. CDR1 is SGHRS, CDR2 YFSETQ, per germline. This CDR3 region has 16 residues. CDR3 sequence reads: CASSYAGTNDQNEQFF. CDR3 nucleotides: TGCGCCAGCAGCTACGCCGGGACTAACGACCAAAATGAGCAGTTCTTC.

The V gene is TRBV6-1, the J gene TRBJ2-1, with 7 nucleotides matching TRBD1. The CDR3 has 15 amino acids. Germline assignment: CDR1 MNHNS and CDR2 SASEGT. J lost 6 bases, V lost 7 bases, and 12 bases had no gene match. The DNA of the CDR3 is TGTGCCAGCATGGTTTCCGAGACAGGGATCAATGAGCAGTTCTTC. This translates into CASMVSETGINEQFF.

The rearrangement uses TRBV6-6 and TRBJ2-7; no definite D call. Trimming pared 2 bases from V and 6 bases from J, leaving 8 bases between. Germline-derived CDR1 and CDR2 are MNHNY and SVGAGI (reference sequence). The CDR3 has 12 amino acids. The CDR3 nucleotides read TGTGCCAGCAGTTACCCCGATGGCGAGCAGTACTTC. Its translation: CASSYPDGEQYF.

V gene TRBV27 combines with J gene TRBJ2-7; 8 nucleotides align to TRBD2. The CDR3 length is 14 residues. Germline V gene data show CDR1 as MNHEY and CDR2 as SMNVEV (reference sequence). V was pared by 5 bases and J by 7 bases, with 10 bases of the junction left unmatched. Here the CDR3 reads CASSTGLAAREQYF. Here the CDR3 DNA reads TGTGCCAGCAGTACTGGACTAGCCGCCCGAGAGCAGTACTTC.

This chain joins TRBV7-9 and TRBJ1-1, with 9 bases that match TRBD1. The CDR3 is made up of 15 amino acids. V lost 4 bases, J lost 5 bases, and 8 bases stayed unmatched. Germline values: CDR1 SEHNR, CDR2 FQNEAQ (reference sequence). DNA of the CDR3: TGTGCCAGCAGCTACGGGACAGGGAGCGGGACTGAAGCTTTCTTT. Translated, it gives CASSYGTGSGTEAFF.

The J gene is TRBJ2-7, the V gene TRBV4-1, with D perhaps TRBD2 (5 bases). CDR3 length: 14 amino acids. V shed 2 bases and J shed 1 base, with 9 bases lying between them. Per the germline V gene, CDR1 is MGHRA and CDR2 is YSYEKL. The CDR3 spells CASSQRTPSYEQYF. The CDR3 DNA reads as TGCGCCAGCAGCCAAAGGACTCCTTCCTACGAGCAGTACTTC.

The sample holds a few counts of this clone. The same CDR3 is also encoded by other DNA sequences in this sample. The V gene is TRBV5-1, the J gene TRBJ2-5; D is unclear. The length of the CDR3 is 11 residues. Per the germline V gene, CDR1 is SGHRS and CDR2 is YFSETQ. Trimming stripped 2 bases from V and 1 base from J, with 0 bases between. CDR3 sequence: CASSFQETQYF. The CDR3 nucleotides read TGCGCCAGCAGCTTCCAAGAGACCCAGTACTTC.

This chain connects TRBV7-8 to TRBJ2-7; TRBD2 matches at 11 bases. Per germline, CDR1 SGHVS and CDR2 FQNEAQ. With 0 bases clipped from V and 6 bases from J, the junction kept 7 bases outside the gene matches. The CDR3 runs 16 residues. Written as DNA, the CDR3 is TGTGCCAGCAGCTTAGCGATCACTAGCGGGAGTCTCGAGCAGTACTTC. This gives the protein CASSLAITSGSLEQYF.

This chain uses TRBV29-1 with TRBJ2-1; D may correspond to TRBD1 or TRBD2 (5 bases each). CDR3 length: 11 residues. V was pared by 1 base and J by 8 bases, with 6 bases between. Germline CDR1 SQVTM, CDR2 ANQGSEA. The CDR3 DNA reads as TGCAGCGTTGAAGGGGGGTATGAGCAGTTCTTC. Translation gives CSVEGGYEQFF.

The CDR3 DNA follows: TGTGCCAGCAGTTTCCTAAGGACTAGCGGCTACGAGCAGTACTTC. This sequence encodes CASSFLRTSGYEQYF. This chain joins TRBV28 and TRBJ2-7; 10 bases agree with TRBD2. This CDR3 has 15 amino acids. The trim removed 3 bases at V and 3 bases at J, leaving 5 bases unmatched. CDR1 and CDR2 from the germline V gene are MDHEN and SYDVKM.

The rearrangement joins TRBV7-9 to TRBJ2-7, with D hard to call. Trimming left V 6 bases short and J 3 bases short, with 12 bases between. CDR3 size: 13 residues. Germline V CDR1 and CDR2: SEHNR, FQNEAQ (reference sequence). The CDR3, as DNA: TGTGCCAGCAGGGAAAAGGACGGCTACGAGCAGTACTTC. Residues: CASREKDGYEQYF. The full variable domain, rest sourced from reference TRBV7-9 and TRBJ2-7, is DTGVSQNPRHKITKRGQNVTFRCDPISEHNRLYWYRQTLGQGPEFLTYFQNEAQLEKSRLLSDRFSAERPKGSFSTLEIQRTEQGDSAMYLCASREKDGYEQYFGPGTRLTVT.

As DNA, the CDR3 is TGTGCCAGCAGCTTAACGGAACAGGGACCCTCCTACGAGCAGTACTTC. Translated: CASSLTEQGPSYEQYF. The chain combines TRBV7-9 with TRBJ2-7; perhaps TRBD1 as D (6 bases). The CDR3 has 16 residues. Germline CDR1 and CDR2: SEHNR and FQNEAQ (reference sequence). V was clipped by 2 bases and J by 0 bases, with 14 bases between them.

The rearrangement uses TRBV28 and TRBJ2-1; TRBD1 or TRBD2 may be the D gene (5 bases each). The CDR3 has 14 amino acids. CDR1 is MDHEN, CDR2 SYDVKM, per germline. V was trimmed by 4 bases and J by 6 bases, leaving 13 bases between them. CDR3: CASSWRTGLNEQFF. CDR3 DNA sequence: TGTGCCAGCAGTTGGCGGACGGGGCTCAATGAGCAGTTCTTC.